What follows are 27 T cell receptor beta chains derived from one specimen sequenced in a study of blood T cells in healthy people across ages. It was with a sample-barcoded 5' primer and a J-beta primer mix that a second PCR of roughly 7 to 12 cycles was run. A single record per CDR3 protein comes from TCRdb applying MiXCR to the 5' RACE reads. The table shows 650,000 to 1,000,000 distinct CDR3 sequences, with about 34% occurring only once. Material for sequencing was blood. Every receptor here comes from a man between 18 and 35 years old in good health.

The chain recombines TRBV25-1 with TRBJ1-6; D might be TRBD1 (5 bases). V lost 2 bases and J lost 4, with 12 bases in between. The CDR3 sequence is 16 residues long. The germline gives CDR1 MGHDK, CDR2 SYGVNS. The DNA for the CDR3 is TGTGCCAGCAGTGAACCCGATGACAGTTATAATTCACCCCTCCACTTT. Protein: CASSEPDDSYNSPLHF.

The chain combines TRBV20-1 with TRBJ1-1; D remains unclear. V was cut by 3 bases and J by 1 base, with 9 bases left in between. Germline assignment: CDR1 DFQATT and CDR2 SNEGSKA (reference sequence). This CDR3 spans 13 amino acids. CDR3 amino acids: CSARGYKNTEAFF. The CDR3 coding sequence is TGCAGTGCTAGGGGCTACAAGAACACTGAAGCTTTCTTT.

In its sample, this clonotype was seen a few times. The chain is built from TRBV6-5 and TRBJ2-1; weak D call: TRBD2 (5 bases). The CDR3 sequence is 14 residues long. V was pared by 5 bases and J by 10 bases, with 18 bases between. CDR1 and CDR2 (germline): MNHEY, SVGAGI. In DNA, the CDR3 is TGTGCCAGCAGTCCCGGGATCTCAACGGGGGAGCAGTTCTTC. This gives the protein CASSPGISTGEQFF.

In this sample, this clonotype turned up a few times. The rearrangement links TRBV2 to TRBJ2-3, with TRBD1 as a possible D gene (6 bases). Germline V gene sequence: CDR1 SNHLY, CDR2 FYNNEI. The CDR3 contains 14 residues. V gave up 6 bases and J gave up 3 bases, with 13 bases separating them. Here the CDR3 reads CASSDRLRTDTQYF. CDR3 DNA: TGTGCCAGCAGCGACAGGTTAAGAACAGATACGCAGTATTTT.

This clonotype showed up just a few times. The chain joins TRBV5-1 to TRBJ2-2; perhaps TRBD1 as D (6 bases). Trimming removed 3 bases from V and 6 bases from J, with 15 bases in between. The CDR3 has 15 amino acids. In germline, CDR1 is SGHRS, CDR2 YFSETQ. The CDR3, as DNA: TGCGCCAGCAGCTGGGAAACAGGGTTCGCCGGGGAGCTGTTTTTT. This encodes CASSWETGFAGELFF.

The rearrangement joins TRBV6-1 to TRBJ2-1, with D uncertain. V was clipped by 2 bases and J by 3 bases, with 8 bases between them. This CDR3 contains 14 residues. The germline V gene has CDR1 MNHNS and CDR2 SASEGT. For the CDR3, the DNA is TGTGCCAGCAGTGAAACCTGGGGCTACAATGAGCAGTTCTTC. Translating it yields CASSETWGYNEQFF.

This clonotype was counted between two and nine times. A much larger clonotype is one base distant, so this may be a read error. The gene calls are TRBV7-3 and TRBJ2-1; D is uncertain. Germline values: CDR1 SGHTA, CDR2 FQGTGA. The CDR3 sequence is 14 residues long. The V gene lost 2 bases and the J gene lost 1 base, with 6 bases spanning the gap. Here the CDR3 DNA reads TGTGCCAGCAGCTTAGGACGGTCCTACAATGAGCAGTTCTTC. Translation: CASSLGRSYNEQFF.

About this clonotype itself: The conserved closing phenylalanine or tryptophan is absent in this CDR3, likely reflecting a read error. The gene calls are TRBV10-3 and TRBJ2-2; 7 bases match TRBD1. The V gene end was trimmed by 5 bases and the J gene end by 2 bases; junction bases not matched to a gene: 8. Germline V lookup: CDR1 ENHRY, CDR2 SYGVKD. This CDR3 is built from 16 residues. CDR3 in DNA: TGTGCCATCAGTTTTACAGGGGCAGATAACACCGGGGAGCTGTTTTGT. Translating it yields CAISFTGADNTGELFC.

The CDR3 sequence: CASSSLALGFRGVEQFF. CDR3 bases: TGTGCCAGCAGCTCACTAGCTTTAGGATTCAGGGGGGTTGAGCAGTTCTTC. This chain joins TRBV11-2 and TRBJ2-1, with a tentative D call TRBD1 (7 bases). Trimming removed 4 bases at V and 9 bases at J, with 25 bases between. Per the germline V gene, CDR1 is SGHAT and CDR2 is FQNNGV. The CDR3 is made up of 17 amino acids.

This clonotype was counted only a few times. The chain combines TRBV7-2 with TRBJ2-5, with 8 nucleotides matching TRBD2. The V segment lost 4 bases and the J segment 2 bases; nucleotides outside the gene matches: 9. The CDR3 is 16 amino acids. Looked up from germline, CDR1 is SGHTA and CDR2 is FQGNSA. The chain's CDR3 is CASSYRAGGLQETQYF. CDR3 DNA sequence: TGTGCCAGCAGCTACAGGGCGGGGGGCTTACAAGAGACCCAGTACTTC.

The CDR3 bases are TGCAGCGTCTCAGGGGGCCTGAACACTGAAGCTTTCTTT. It translates to CSVSGGLNTEAFF. The gene calls are TRBV29-1 and TRBJ1-1; 8 bases are shared with TRBD1. The germline V gene encodes CDR1 SQVTM and CDR2 ANQGSEA. The V gene end was trimmed by 6 bases and the J gene end by 0 bases; junction bases not matched to a gene: 3. The CDR3 covers 13 residues.

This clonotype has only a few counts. Written as DNA, the CDR3 is TGCAGTGCTAGGCTAGGGGGGGCCGACAATGAGCAGTTCTTC. As protein: CSARLGGADNEQFF. The genes are TRBV20-1 and TRBJ2-1; maybe TRBD2 (7 bases). The CDR3 has 14 amino acids. Looked up from germline, CDR1 is DFQATT and CDR2 is SNEGSKA (reference sequence). Trimming shortened V by 3 bases and J by 5 bases, and 14 bases separated the two germline ends.

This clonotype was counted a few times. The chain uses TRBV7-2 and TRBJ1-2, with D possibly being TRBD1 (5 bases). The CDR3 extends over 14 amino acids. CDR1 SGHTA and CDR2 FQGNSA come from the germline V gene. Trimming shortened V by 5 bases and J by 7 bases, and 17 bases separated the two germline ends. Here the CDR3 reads CASSHNQGEGGYTF. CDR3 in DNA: TGTGCCAGCAGCCATAACCAGGGCGAGGGTGGCTACACCTTC.

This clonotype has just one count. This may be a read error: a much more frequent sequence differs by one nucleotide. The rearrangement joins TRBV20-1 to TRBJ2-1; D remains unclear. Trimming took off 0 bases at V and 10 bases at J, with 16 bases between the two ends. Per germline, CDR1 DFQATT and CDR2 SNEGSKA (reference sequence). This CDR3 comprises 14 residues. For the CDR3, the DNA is TGCAGTGCTAGAGATCTGGAAAGGACCTACGAGCAGTTCTTC. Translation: CSARDLERTYEQFF.

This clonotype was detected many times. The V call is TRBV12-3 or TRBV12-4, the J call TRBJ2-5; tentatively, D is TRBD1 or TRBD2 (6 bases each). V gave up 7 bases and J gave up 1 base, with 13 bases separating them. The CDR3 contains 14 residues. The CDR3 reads CASTGAGPQETQYF. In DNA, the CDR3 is TGTGCCAGCACGGGGGCCGGGCCCCAAGAGACCCAGTACTTC.

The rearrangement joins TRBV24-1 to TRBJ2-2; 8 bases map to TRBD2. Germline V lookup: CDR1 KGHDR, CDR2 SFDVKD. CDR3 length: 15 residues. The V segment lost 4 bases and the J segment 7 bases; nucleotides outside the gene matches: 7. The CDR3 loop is CATSDLGLADGELFF. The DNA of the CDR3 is TGTGCCACCAGTGACCTAGGACTAGCCGACGGGGAGCTGTTTTTT.

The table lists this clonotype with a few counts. As DNA, the CDR3 is TGCGCCAGCAGCCAAGTAGGGACACCCAATGAGCAGTTCTTC. This gives the protein CASSQVGTPNEQFF. This chain joins TRBV4-1 and TRBJ2-1, with D possibly TRBD1 on 6 matching bases. Germline CDR1 is MGHRA and CDR2 is YSYEKL. V was trimmed by 1 base and J by 6 bases, leaving 10 bases between them. The CDR3 is 14 amino acids.

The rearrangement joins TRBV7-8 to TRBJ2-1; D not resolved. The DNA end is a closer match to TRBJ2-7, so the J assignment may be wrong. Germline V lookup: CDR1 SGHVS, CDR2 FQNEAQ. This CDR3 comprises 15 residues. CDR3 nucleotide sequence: TGTGCCAGCAGCTTATCCCTCGGCTCCTACAATGAGCAGTACTTC. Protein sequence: CASSLSLGSYNEQYF.

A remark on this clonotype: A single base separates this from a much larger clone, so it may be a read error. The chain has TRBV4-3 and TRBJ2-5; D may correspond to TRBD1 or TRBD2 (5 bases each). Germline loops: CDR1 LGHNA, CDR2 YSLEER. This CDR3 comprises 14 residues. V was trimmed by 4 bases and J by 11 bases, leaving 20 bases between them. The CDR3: CASSLGPRDDEQYF. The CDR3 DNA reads TGCGCCAGCAGCCTCGGGCCCAGGGACGATGAGCAGTACTTC.

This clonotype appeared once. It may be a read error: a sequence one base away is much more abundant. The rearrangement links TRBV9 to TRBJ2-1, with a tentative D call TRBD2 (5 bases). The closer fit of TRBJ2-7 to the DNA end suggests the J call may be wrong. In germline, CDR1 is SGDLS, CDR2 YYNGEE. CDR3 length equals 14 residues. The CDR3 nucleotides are TGTGCCAGCAGCGTGGAGGACCCCTACAATGAGCAGTACTTC. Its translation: CASSVEDPYNEQYF.

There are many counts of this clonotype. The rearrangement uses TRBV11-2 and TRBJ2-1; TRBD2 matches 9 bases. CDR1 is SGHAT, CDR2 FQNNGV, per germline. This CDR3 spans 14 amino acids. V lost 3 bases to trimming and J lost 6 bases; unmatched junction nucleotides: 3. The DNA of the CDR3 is TGTGCCAGCAGCTTCGCTAGCGGGACCAATGAGCAGTTCTTC. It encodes CASSFASGTNEQFF.

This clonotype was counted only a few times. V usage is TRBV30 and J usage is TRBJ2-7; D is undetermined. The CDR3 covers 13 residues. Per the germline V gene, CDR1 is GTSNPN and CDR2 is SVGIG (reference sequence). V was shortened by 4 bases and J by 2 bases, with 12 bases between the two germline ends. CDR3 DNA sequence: TGTGCCTGGATCCCTCCCGGACCCTACGAGCAGTACTTC. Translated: CAWIPPGPYEQYF.

The CDR3: CSARAGSWTGVNEKLFF. The CDR3 bases are TGCAGTGCTAGGGCCGGTTCCTGGACAGGGGTTAATGAAAAACTGTTTTTT. The chain is built from TRBV20-1 and TRBJ1-4, with TRBD1 matching over 9 bases. Germline V CDR1 and CDR2: DFQATT, SNEGSKA (reference sequence). Trimming took 3 bases from V and 4 from J; bases not matched to a gene: 12. The CDR3 has 17 residues.

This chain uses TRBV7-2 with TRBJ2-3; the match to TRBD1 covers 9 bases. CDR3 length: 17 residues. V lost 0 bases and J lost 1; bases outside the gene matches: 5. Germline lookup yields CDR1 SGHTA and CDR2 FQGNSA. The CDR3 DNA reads TGTGCCAGCAGCTTAGCGGGACAGGGAGAGCGCACAGATACGCAGTATTTT. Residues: CASSLAGQGERTDTQYF.

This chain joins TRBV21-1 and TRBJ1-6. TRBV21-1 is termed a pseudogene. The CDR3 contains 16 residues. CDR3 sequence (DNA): TGTGCCAGCATTAAGGGAGGTTTCTCCTATAATTCACCCCTCCACTTT. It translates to CASIKGGFSYNSPLHF.

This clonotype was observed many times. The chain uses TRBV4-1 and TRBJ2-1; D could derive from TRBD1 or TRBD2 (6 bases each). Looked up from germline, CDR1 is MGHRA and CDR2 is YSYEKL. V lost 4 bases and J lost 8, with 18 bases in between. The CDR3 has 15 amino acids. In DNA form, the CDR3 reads TGCGCCAGCAGCCCACCGGGGGCCTCCACCGATGAGCAGTTCTTC. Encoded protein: CASSPPGASTDEQFF.

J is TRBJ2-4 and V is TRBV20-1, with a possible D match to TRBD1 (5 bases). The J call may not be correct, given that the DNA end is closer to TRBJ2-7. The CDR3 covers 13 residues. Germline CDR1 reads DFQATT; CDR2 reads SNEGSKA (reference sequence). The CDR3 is CSAPELGAYEQYF. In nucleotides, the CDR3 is TGCAGTGCTCCCGAGCTAGGGGCCTACGAGCAGTACTTC.